These 26 T cell receptor beta chains were sequenced from one sample in a study of a mutant IDH1 vaccine in newly diagnosed glioma. Antigens for these TCRs are unknown. TCRdb's table, derived via immunoSEQ multiplex PCR, lists solely in-frame clones and lacks some. The sample carries about 43,000 clones, less than 85% recorded once. Noted time point: week 23, last vaccination. Vaccine doses each comprised 300 ug of mutant IDH1 20-mer peptide, with topical imiquimod. Specimen: PBMCs, collected from a glioma patient whose treatment included an IDH1 peptide vaccine. These receptors came from a young woman with glioma. Some clones in this sample may be carry-over from other donors' samples.

The chain employs TRBV9 and TRBJ2-1; 7 bases align to TRBD2. CDR3 length: 17 residues. Germline CDR1 reads SGDLS; CDR2 reads YYNGEE. V lost 0 bases and J lost 1; bases outside the gene matches: 7. CDR3 region: CASSVEVSGGSYNEQFF. CDR3 nucleotides: TGTGCCAGCAGCGTAGAAGTGTCGGGGGGATCCTACAATGAGCAGTTCTTC.

The chain joins TRBV5-1 to TRBJ1-4; tentatively, D is TRBD1 (5 bases). The V and J ends lost 0 bases and 5 bases respectively, with 8 bases between them. This CDR3 region has 14 residues. Germline lookup yields CDR1 SGHRS and CDR2 YFSETQ. CDR3 sequence: CASSLEAGNEKLFF. The DNA for the CDR3 is TGCGCCAGCAGCTTGGAAGCAGGGAATGAAAAACTGTTTTTT.

The chain couples TRBV27 to TRBJ2-7; D not resolved. V was trimmed by 2 bases and J by 0 bases, leaving 11 bases between them. The CDR3 is 15 residues long. Germline CDR1 and CDR2: MNHEY and SMNVEV (reference sequence). DNA for the CDR3: TGTGCCAGCAGTTTACCCGGGCGGAGCTCCTACGAGCAGTACTTC. This sequence encodes CASSLPGRSSYEQYF.

This chain connects TRBV7-6 to TRBJ2-7, with unresolved D. CDR3 size: 16 residues. Germline loops: CDR1 SGHVS, CDR2 FNYEAQ. V lost 1 base, J lost 0 bases, and 13 bases lay in between. CDR3 amino acids: CASSLGLGVSSYEQYF. The CDR3 region has the DNA TGTGCCAGCAGCTTAGGGTTGGGTGTTAGCTCCTACGAGCAGTACTTC. The full variable domain, rest sourced from reference TRBV7-6 and TRBJ2-7, is GAGVSQSPRYKVTKRGQDVALRCDPISGHVSLYWYRQALGQGPEFLTYFNYEAQQDKSGLPNDRFSAERPEGSISTLTIQRTEQRDSAMYRCASSLGLGVSSYEQYFGPGTRLTVT.

This clone was seen a single time. The chain carries TRBV6-4 and TRBJ1-2; D ambiguous. This CDR3 spans 14 amino acids. Trimming cost V 6 bases and J 0 bases, with 11 bases left between them. In germline, CDR1 is MRHNA, CDR2 SNTAGT. The chain's CDR3 is CASSPTPSNYGYTF. The CDR3 DNA is TGTGCCAGCAGCCCGACACCCTCTAACTATGGCTACACCTTC.

This sequence joins TRBV9 and TRBJ2-1; 7 positions agree with TRBD2. CDR3 length: 15 residues. V gave up 0 bases and J gave up 4 bases; unmatched junction bases: 4. Germline V CDR1 and CDR2: SGDLS, YYNGEE. CDR3 amino acids: CASSVVELAYNEQFF. CDR3 nucleotide sequence: TGTGCCAGCAGCGTAGTGGAACTAGCGTACAATGAGCAGTTCTTC.

This clone turned up a few times. The gene calls are TRBV7-6 and TRBJ1-1; TRBD1 agrees at 7 bases. Germline V gene sequence: CDR1 SGHVS, CDR2 FNYEAQ. The CDR3 is 14 amino acids. V lost 5 bases to trimming and J lost 2 bases; unmatched junction nucleotides: 5. CDR3 sequence: CASSLGTVNTEAFF. CDR3 DNA sequence: TGTGCCAGCAGCCTCGGGACAGTTAACACTGAAGCTTTCTTT.

V and J are TRBV29-1 and TRBJ1-2; D not resolved. V dropped 3 bases and J dropped 0 bases, with 17 bases sitting between them. There are 16 residues in the CDR3. The V gene's germline CDR1 is SQVTM and CDR2 ANQGSEA. CDR3 in DNA: TGCAGCGTTGAGCATGAAGAGACCCTCTCTAACTATGGCTACACCTTC. Protein sequence: CSVEHEETLSNYGYTF.

The chain links TRBV12-5 to TRBJ1-4; D remains unclear. From germline, CDR1 is LGHNT and CDR2 FRNRAP. The CDR3 sequence is 13 residues long. V shed 2 bases and J shed 8 bases, with 9 bases lying between them. CDR3: CASGLRGGEKLFF. The CDR3 DNA sequence: TGTGCTAGTGGTTTGCGGGGAGGGGAAAAACTGTTTTTT. Supplemented by reference TRBV12-5 and TRBJ1-4, the full variable domain reads DARVTQTPRHKVTEMGQEVTMRCQPILGHNTVFWYRQTMMQGLELLAYFRNRAPLDDSGMPKDRFSAEMPDATLATLKIQPSEPRDSAVYFCASGLRGGEKLFFGSGTQLSVL.

This chain uses TRBV7-2 with TRBJ2-2; D perhaps matches TRBD2 (6 bases). Trimming shortened V by 2 bases and J by 2 bases, and 9 bases separated the two germline ends. CDR1 and CDR2 from the germline V gene are SGHTA and FQGNSA. The CDR3 runs to 15 residues. The CDR3 loop is CASSLYGSNTGELFF. For the CDR3, the DNA is TGTGCCAGCAGCTTATACGGGAGCAACACCGGGGAGCTGTTTTTT.

The chain has TRBV4-2 and TRBJ2-1; no firm D call. V lost 0 bases to trimming and J lost 2 bases, with 2 bases between them. Germline V gene data show CDR1 as LGHNA and CDR2 as YNFKEQ. The CDR3 consists of 13 residues. The CDR3 is CASSQEAYNEQFF. The CDR3 DNA sequence: TGTGCCAGCAGCCAAGAAGCCTACAATGAGCAGTTCTTC.

This sequence joins TRBV6-5 and TRBJ2-3; possibly TRBD1 or TRBD2 for D (5 bases each). V lost 4 bases to trimming and J lost 1 base, with 12 bases between them. The CDR3 sequence is 15 residues long. Germline V gives CDR1 MNHEY, CDR2 SVGAGI. The CDR3 protein is CASSSLWDGTDTQYF. As DNA, the CDR3 is TGTGCCAGCAGTTCCTTGTGGGACGGCACAGATACGCAGTATTTT.

V gene TRBV2 combines with J gene TRBJ2-7; TRBD1 matches at 7 bases. Germline CDR1 is SNHLY and CDR2 is FYNNEI. This CDR3 is 14 amino acids long. Unmatched junction bases numbered 9, after V lost 4 bases and J lost 6 bases. The CDR3 DNA reads TGTGCCAGCAGTGTTTACAGGGGAGAGAGCGAGCAGTACTTC. This codes for CASSVYRGESEQYF.

The CDR3: CASSPRSSRTFGYTF. The CDR3 DNA is TGTGCCAGCTCACCAAGGTCCAGTAGAACCTTTGGCTACACCTTC. The chain employs TRBV18 and TRBJ1-2; D is unresolved. V lost 2 bases, J lost 7 bases, and 17 bases lay in between. CDR3 length equals 15 residues. From germline, CDR1 is KGHSH and CDR2 LQKENI. The variable domain in full, with the rest retrieved from reference TRBV18 and TRBJ1-2, is NAGVMQNPRHLVRRRGQEARLRCSPMKGHSHVYWYRQLPEEGLKFMVYLQKENIIDESGMPKERFSAEFPKEGPSILRIQQVVRGDSAAYFCASSPRSSRTFGYTFGSGTRLTVV.

V gene TRBV7-2 combines with J gene TRBJ1-2; TRBD1 matches at 8 bases. The V segment lost 4 bases and the J segment 2 bases; nucleotides outside the gene matches: 3. CDR3 length: 14 amino acids. The germline V gene has CDR1 SGHTA and CDR2 FQGNSA. The CDR3 DNA reads TGTGCCAGCAGCTCGGGACAGGTCAACTATGGCTACACCTTC. Amino acids: CASSSGQVNYGYTF.

The chain uses TRBV19 and TRBJ2-7; 9 bases map to TRBD2. V was clipped by 2 bases and J by 7 bases; unmatched bases: 9. This CDR3 is built from 15 residues. The germline CDR1 and CDR2 sequences are LNHDA and SQIVND (reference sequence). CDR3 amino acids: CASSIPGLASYEQYF. Here the CDR3 DNA reads TGTGCCAGTAGTATACCGGGACTAGCCTCGTATGAGCAGTACTTC. The full variable domain, with the rest looked up from reference TRBV19 and TRBJ2-7, is DGGITQSPKYLFRKEGQNVTLSCEQNLNHDAMYWYRQDPGQGLRLIYYSQIVNDFQKGDIAEGYSVSREKKESFPLTVTSAQKNPTAFYLCASSIPGLASYEQYFGPGTRLTVT.

The rearrangement links TRBV9 to TRBJ1-4; D may be TRBD1 (6 bases). This CDR3 region has 16 residues. V lost 3 bases and J lost 4, with 16 bases in between. Germline loops: CDR1 SGDLS, CDR2 YYNGEE. The CDR3 protein is CASSEAQGSFNEKLFF. The CDR3 bases are TGTGCCAGCAGCGAGGCCCAGGGGAGTTTTAATGAAAAACTGTTTTTT.

This chain joins TRBV2 and TRBJ2-5; perhaps TRBD2 as D (5 bases). Trimming took 5 bases from V and 4 from J, leaving 8 bases between them. Germline values: CDR1 SNHLY, CDR2 FYNNEI. CDR3 length equals 12 residues. CDR3 coding DNA: TGTGCCAGCAGTTTGGAGGCAGAGACCCAGTACTTC. It is translated as CASSLEAETQYF. The complete variable domain, with remaining parts taken from reference TRBV2 and TRBJ2-5, reads EPEVTQTPSHQVTQMGQEVILRCVPISNHLYFYWYRQILGQKVEFLVSFYNNEISEKSEIFDDQFSVERPDGSNFTLKIRSTKLEDSAMYFCASSLEAETQYFGPGTRLLVL.

The chain uses TRBV4-1 and TRBJ1-3; weak D call: TRBD1 (6 bases). The CDR3 totals 17 residues. Trimming cost V 0 bases and J 3 bases, with 15 bases left between them. The germline V gene encodes CDR1 MGHRA and CDR2 YSYEKL. CDR3 protein: CASSQEGQRQVGNTIYF. Written as DNA, the CDR3 is TGCGCCAGCAGCCAAGAAGGTCAGCGACAGGTTGGAAACACCATATATTTT.

This clone was observed a few times. The chain combines TRBV11-3 with TRBJ2-1; D could derive from TRBD1 or TRBD2 (5 bases each). The germline V gene encodes CDR1 SGHNT and CDR2 YENEEA. The CDR3 has 16 residues. Between the trimmed V and J ends, which lost 6 bases and 7 bases, there was a span of 22 bases. The CDR3 DNA sequence: TGTGCCAGCAGTTACGTTCGAGGGGTGGGTTCAAATGAGCAGTTCTTC. Protein product: CASSYVRGVGSNEQFF.

The chain carries TRBV5-5 and TRBJ1-2; the D gene is possibly TRBD1 (6 bases). The germline V and J ends were trimmed by 5 bases and 4 bases, with 24 bases remaining between them. The CDR3 is 17 amino acids. Germline CDR1 is SGHKS and CDR2 is YYEKEE (reference sequence). CDR3: CASSQRGGAGFGYGYTF. The CDR3 region has the DNA TGTGCCAGCAGTCAGAGGGGGGGCGCCGGTTTCGGCTATGGCTACACCTTC.

The chain couples TRBV6-6 to TRBJ1-5; 9 nucleotides agree with TRBD1. Per the germline V gene, CDR1 is MNHNY and CDR2 is SVGAGI (reference sequence). Unmatched junction bases numbered 5, after V lost 1 base and J lost 4 bases. This CDR3 is built from 16 residues. The CDR3 DNA sequence: TGTGCCAGCAGTTACTGGGGACAGGGATTAAATCAGCCCCAGCATTTT. It translates to CASSYWGQGLNQPQHF.

The V and J genes are TRBV21-1 and TRBJ2-5; whether TRBD2, the table's D call, matches the DNA was not checked. TRBV21-1 is listed as a pseudogene. The CDR3 runs to 14 residues. The CDR3 sequence: CASSKSRGEETQYF. CDR3 nucleotides: TGTGCCAGCAGCAAGAGCCGGGGGGAAGAGACCCAGTACTTC.

This sequence joins TRBV27 and TRBJ2-7; D gene ambiguous. Trimming took 6 bases from V and 3 from J, leaving 9 bases between them. This CDR3 spans 12 amino acids. In germline, CDR1 is MNHEY, CDR2 SMNVEV (reference sequence). This chain's CDR3 is CASRPNSYEQYF. Here the CDR3 DNA reads TGTGCCAGCAGGCCAAACAGCTACGAGCAGTACTTC.

This chain links TRBV7-9 with TRBJ2-3; D possibly corresponds to TRBD2 (6 bases). CDR3 length: 14 residues. Germline CDR1 is SEHNR and CDR2 is FQNEAQ (reference sequence). V was clipped by 2 bases and J by 4 bases, with 10 bases between them. CDR3 residues: CASSLTGVPDTQYF. For the CDR3, the DNA is TGTGCCAGCAGCTTAACGGGGGTCCCAGATACGCAGTATTTT.

The rearrangement uses TRBV9 and TRBJ2-5; TRBD2 matches at 11 bases. The CDR3 loop spans 17 amino acids. The J segment lost 4 bases and the V segment lost 0 bases, leaving 8 bases of the junction unmatched. The germline CDR1 and CDR2 sequences are SGDLS and YYNGEE. The CDR3 region is CASSVGGSGGAGETQYF. CDR3 DNA: TGTGCCAGCAGCGTAGGAGGTAGCGGGGGGGCCGGAGAGACCCAGTACTTC.